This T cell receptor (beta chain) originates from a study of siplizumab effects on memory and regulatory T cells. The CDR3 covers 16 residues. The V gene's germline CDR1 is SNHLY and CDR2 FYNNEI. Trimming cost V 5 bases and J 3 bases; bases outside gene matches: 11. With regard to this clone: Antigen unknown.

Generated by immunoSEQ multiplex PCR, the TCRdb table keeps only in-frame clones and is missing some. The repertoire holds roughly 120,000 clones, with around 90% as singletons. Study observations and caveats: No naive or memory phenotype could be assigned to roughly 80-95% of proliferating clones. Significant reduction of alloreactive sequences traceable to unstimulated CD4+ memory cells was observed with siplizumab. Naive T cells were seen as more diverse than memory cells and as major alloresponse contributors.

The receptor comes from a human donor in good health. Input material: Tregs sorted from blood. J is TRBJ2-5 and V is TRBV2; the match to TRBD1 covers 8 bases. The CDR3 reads CASSTQGARVKETQYF. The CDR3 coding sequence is TGTGCCAGCAGTACTCAGGGGGCGCGGGTCAAAGAGACCCAGTACTTC.